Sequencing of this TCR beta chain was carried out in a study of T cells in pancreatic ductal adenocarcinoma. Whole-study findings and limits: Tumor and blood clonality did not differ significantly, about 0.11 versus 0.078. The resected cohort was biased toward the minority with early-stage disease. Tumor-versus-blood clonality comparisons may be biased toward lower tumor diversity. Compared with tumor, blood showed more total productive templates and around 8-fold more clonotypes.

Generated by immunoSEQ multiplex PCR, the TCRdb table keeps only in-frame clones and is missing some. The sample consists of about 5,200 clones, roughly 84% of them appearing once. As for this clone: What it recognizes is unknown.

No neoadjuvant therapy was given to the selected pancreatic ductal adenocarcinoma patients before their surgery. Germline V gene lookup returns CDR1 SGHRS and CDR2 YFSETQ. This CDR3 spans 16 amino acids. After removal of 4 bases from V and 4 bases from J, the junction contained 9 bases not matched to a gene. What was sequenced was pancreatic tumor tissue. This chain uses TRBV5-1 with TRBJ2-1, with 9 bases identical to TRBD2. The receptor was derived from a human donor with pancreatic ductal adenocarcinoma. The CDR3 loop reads CASSHLAGEGYNEQFF. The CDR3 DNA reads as TGCGCCAGCAGCCACTTAGCGGGGGAAGGTTACAATGAGCAGTTCTTC.